This T cell receptor beta chain was sequenced for a study of blood T cells in healthy people across ages. The use of a sample-barcoded 5' primer and a J-beta primer mix characterized a second PCR of about 7 to 12 cycles. TCRdb re-called the 5' RACE reads with MiXCR, one entry per CDR3 protein. This table has about 1.1 million distinct CDR3 sequences, about two fifths appearing once. Sample donors were healthy Caucasian individuals that came from Russia, aged 6 to 90. Each donor had 9 to 10 milliliters of peripheral blood drawn. Deletions cut 7 bases from V and 4 bases from J, with 14 bases between. Germline V gene sequence: CDR1 DFQATT, CDR2 SNEGSKA (reference sequence). The length of the CDR3 is 13 residues. Study results and caveats: From one million sequenced T cells, diversity estimates were lower bounds.

For this clonotype: The antigen is undetermined.

The rearrangement joins TRBV20-1 to TRBJ1-5; D gene unclear. Sequenced input: blood. This clonotype was sampled from a man aged 18 to 29 in good health. The CDR3 spells CSVRTTANQPQHF. The CDR3 DNA reads TGCAGTGTTCGTACTACAGCGAATCAGCCCCAGCATTTT.